This TCR beta chain is drawn from a study of T cells in Graves' hyperthyroidism and ophthalmopathy (dated by TCRdb to between 2018 and 2021). For the wider study: Peripheral blood samples were taken at initial diagnosis, before any treatment was given. In addition, the study compared T-cell repertoires in thyroid tissue and in blood from over 5 Graves' hyperthyroidism patients. The roughly 91 discovery patients were randomly divided into training and test sets at a 7:3 ratio. TCR V-J signatures able to tell the groups apart were searched for in a discovery cohort of 90 to 100 patients, of whom around 42 had Graves' ophthalmopathy and 55 to 60 had stable Graves' hyperthyroidism. Prospective prediction of ophthalmopathy was tested in an independent validation cohort of approximately 19 hyperthyroidism patients and some 17 patients who later progressed to ophthalmopathy. After blood sampling, hyperthyroidism patients were treated with methimazole at a starting dose of 30 mg daily, and ophthalmopathy patients were treated with high-dose intravenous methylprednisolone. The paper describes TCR Vbeta CDR3 sequencing of more than 120 peripheral blood samples, made up of 40 to 45 ophthalmopathy patients, 70 to 75 hyperthyroidism patients and roughly 17 progressor patients.

The hyperthyroidism patients were between 18 and 65 years old and newly diagnosed, with a disease duration of less than 2 months. Exclusion was applied to patients with uncontrolled infections, other autoimmune diseases, pregnancy or lactation. Clinical symptoms, serum thyroxine and TRAb, thyroid ultrasound, and orbital computed tomography formed the basis for the diagnoses. Blood from progressor patients was drawn when they were first diagnosed with hyperthyroidism, before any ophthalmopathy symptoms appeared. Ficoll-Paque density gradient centrifugation was used to isolate PBMCs from about 9 ml of fresh peripheral blood. Patients classed as progressors first received a Graves' hyperthyroidism diagnosis and then went on to develop ophthalmopathy during follow-up. Total RNA was extracted with Trizol reagent, and quality was checked on an Agilent 2100 Bioanalyzer. This clonotype was observed a handful of times. No antigen is known for it. No base qualities exist here, and no much larger clone lies one base off it.

The TCR beta CDR3 regions were amplified from the RNA transcripts. The first round of RT-PCR for the TCR CDR3 was performed with the HTBI primer set and the Qiagen OneStep RT-PCR kit. Libraries were constructed in a second round of multiplex PCR, after which size selection and purification were performed. Sequencing of the libraries was done on an Illumina HiSeq2000 using paired-end 100 bp reads. Under the source paper's analysis protocol: SOAPnuke was used to process the raw data, throwing out any read that contained adapters or uncalled bases, had a mean Phred below 15, or lacked an exact constant-primer or identifier match. High-quality paired reads were merged with COPE v1.2.5, and unique nucleotide sequences were defined as clonotypes. MiTCR v1.1 was used to align clonotypes to the IMGT TRBV, TRBD and TRBJ reference segments. Only V-J combinations with frequency above 0.0001, covering 99% to 99.2% of repertoires, were analysed. A TCS score was defined as the ratio between F50 (clonal expansion) and ExV (chaos), using BLOSUM62-based TCRdist between CDR3 peptides within each V-J. Welch's t-statistics and random forest reduced fewer than 550 V-J features to 13, which were used in a naive Bayes classifier (R e1071). Using fastp at Q25 and MiXCR, TCRdb reprocessed the public reads and kept productive beta chains. Rows with a matching CDR3 protein are joined into one entry that keeps the most common DNA and genes. For this entry, the V and J calls and clone size follow TCRdb and not the study's own pipeline. Within this sample are hundreds of thousands of distinct CDR3 sequences, with about 17% of them counted one time only. The top ten constitute approximately 16% of the sample.

Findings and caveats that apply to the study as a whole: Most expanded thyroid clonotypes (frequency above 0.001) were also detected in blood, suggesting blood repertoires may reflect thyroid immune responses. In validation, the model predicted progression to ophthalmopathy with 55% to 71% sensitivity and less than 75% specificity, a median of approximately 6.5 months before onset. A model built on a 13 V-J signature distinguished ophthalmopathy from stable hyperthyroidism, reaching roughly 88% sensitivity and around 81% specificity in cross-validation and 80%/75% in testing. No statistical method was used to fix the sample size in advance, and group allocation was not hidden from the investigators.

The receptor was isolated from a woman in her 50s with Graves' hyperthyroidism that later progressed to Graves' ophthalmopathy. Sequenced sample: blood.

The nucleotide sequence reads as follows: TGTGCCAGCAGCTTGAAAGACAGCCTAAACACCGGGGAGCTGTTTTTT. Its protein reads: CASSLKDSLNTGELFF. The V and J genes are TRBV5-4 and TRBJ2-2; a weak D assignment points to TRBD1 (5 bases agree). CDR1 and CDR2 are drawn from the germline V gene (reference sequence): SGHNT, YYREEE. V is reduced by 1 base and J by 2 bases, leaving a spacing of 12 bases between them. The cysteine opens and the phenylalanine closes a CDR3 of 16 amino acids. Only the CDR3 region is kept as DNA, spanning 48 bases read in frame from base 1.